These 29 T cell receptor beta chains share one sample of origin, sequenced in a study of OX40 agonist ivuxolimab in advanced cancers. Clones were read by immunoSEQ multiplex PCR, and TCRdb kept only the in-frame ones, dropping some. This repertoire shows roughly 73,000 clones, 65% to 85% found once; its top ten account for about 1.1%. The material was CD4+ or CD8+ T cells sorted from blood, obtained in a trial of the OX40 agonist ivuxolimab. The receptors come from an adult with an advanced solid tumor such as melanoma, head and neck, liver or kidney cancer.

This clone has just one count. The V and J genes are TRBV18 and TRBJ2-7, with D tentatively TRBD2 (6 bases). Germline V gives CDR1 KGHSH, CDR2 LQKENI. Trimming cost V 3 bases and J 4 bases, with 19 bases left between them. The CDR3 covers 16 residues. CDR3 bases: TGTGCCAGCTCACCCGGCCCACCGGGAGTGACTTACGAGCAGTACTTC. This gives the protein CASSPGPPGVTYEQYF. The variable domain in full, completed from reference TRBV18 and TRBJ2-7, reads NAGVMQNPRHLVRRRGQEARLRCSPMKGHSHVYWYRQLPEEGLKFMVYLQKENIIDESGMPKERFSAEFPKEGPSILRIQQVVRGDSAAYFCASSPGPPGVTYEQYFGPGTRLTVT.

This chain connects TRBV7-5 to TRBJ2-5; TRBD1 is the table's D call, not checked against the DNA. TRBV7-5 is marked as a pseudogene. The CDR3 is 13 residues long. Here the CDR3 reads CVRYRDRGETQYF. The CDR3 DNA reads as TGTGTCAGATATCGAGACAGGGGTGAGACCCAGTACTTC.

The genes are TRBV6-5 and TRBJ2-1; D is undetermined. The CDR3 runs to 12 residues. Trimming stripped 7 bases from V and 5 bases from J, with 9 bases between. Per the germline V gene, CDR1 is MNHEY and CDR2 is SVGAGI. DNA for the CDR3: TGTGCCAGCACCCCCTTCGACAATGAGCAGTTCTTC. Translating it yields CASTPFDNEQFF.

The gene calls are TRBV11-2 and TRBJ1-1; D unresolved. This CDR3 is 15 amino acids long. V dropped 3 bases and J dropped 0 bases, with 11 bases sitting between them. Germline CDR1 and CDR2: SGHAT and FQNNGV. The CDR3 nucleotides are TGTGCCAGCAGCTTCGGGCGAAGACTGAACACTGAAGCTTTCTTT. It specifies CASSFGRRLNTEAFF.

Written as DNA, the CDR3 is TGTGCCAGCAGCCTAGGGGGCTCGGAGCAGTACTTC. Translated: CASSLGGSEQYF. The chain uses TRBV7-6 and TRBJ2-7, with TRBD1 matching 7 bases. The ends lost 5 bases at V and 7 bases at J; junction bases unmatched: 5. From germline, CDR1 is SGHVS and CDR2 FNYEAQ. The CDR3 contains 12 residues.

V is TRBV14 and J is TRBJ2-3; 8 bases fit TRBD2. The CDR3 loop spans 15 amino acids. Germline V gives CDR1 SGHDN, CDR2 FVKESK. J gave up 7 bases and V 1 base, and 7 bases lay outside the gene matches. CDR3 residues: CASSQVIQRGNTQYF. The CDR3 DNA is TGTGCCAGCAGCCAAGTTATCCAGCGGGGGAATACGCAGTATTTT.

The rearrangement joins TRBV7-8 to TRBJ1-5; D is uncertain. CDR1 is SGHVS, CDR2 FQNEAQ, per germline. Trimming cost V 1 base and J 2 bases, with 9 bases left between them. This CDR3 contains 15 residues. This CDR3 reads CASSLEGRGNQPQHF. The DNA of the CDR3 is TGTGCCAGCAGCTTAGAAGGACGGGGCAATCAGCCCCAGCATTTT.

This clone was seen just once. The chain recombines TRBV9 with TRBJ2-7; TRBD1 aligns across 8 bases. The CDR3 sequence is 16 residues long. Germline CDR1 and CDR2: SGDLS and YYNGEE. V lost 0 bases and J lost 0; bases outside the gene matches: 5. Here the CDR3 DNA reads TGTGCCAGCAGCGTAGTTAGACAGGGGAGCTCCTACGAGCAGTACTTC. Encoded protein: CASSVVRQGSSYEQYF.

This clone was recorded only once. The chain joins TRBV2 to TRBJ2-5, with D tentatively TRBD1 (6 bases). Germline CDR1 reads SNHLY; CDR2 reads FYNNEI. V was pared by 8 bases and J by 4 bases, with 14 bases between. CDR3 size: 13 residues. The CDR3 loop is CASRNIGGETQYF. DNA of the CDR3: TGTGCCAGCCGGAACATAGGGGGAGAGACCCAGTACTTC.

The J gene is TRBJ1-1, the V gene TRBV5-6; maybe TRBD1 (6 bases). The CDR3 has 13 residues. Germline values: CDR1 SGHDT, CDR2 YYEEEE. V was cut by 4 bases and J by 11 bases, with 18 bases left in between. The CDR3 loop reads CASSPQGRQKAFF. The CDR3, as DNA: TGTGCCAGCAGCCCCCAGGGGCGGCAGAAGGCTTTCTTT. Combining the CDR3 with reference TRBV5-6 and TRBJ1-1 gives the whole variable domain DAGVTQSPTHLIKTRGQQVTLRCSPKSGHDTVSWYQQALGQGPQFIFQYYEEEERQRGNFPDRFSGHQFPNYSSELNVNALLLGDSALYLCASSPQGRQKAFFGQGTRLTVV.

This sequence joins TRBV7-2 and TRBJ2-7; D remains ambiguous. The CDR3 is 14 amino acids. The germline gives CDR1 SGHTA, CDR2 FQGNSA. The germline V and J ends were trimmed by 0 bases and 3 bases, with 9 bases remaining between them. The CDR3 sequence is CASSLARSFYEQYF. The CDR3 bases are TGTGCCAGCAGCTTAGCCAGGAGTTTCTACGAGCAGTACTTC.

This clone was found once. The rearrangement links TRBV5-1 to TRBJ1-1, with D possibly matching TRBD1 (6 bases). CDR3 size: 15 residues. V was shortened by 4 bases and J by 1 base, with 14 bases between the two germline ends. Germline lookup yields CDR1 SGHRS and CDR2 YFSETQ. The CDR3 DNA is TGCGCCAGCAGCCTGAACGGACAGCGGAACACTGAAGCTTTCTTT. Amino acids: CASSLNGQRNTEAFF.

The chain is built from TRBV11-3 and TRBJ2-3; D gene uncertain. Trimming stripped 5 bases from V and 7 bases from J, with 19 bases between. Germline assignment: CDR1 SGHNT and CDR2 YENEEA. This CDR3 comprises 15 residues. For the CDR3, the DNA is TGTGCCAGCAGCCAAGGCTACCCGGCCTCAAATACGCAGTATTTT. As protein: CASSQGYPASNTQYF.

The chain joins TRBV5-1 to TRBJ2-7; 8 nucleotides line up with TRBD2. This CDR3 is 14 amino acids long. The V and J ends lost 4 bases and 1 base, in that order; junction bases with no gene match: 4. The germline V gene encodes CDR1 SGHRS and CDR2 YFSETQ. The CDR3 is CASSRRGESYEQYF. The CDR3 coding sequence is TGCGCCAGCAGCCGGCGGGGGGAATCCTACGAGCAGTACTTC.

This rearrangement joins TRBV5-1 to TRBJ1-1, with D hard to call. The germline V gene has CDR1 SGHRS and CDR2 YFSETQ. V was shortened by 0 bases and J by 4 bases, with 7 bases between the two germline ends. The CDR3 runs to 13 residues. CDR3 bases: TGCGCCAGCAGCTTGGGAGCAATCACTGAAGCTTTCTTT. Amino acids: CASSLGAITEAFF.

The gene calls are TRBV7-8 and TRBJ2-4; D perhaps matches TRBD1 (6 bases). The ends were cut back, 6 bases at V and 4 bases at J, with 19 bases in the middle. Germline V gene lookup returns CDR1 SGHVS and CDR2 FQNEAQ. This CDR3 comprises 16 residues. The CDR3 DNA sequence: TGTGCCAGCAGTCAGGACCCGGCAGGGGTAAAAAACATTCAGTACTTC. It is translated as CASSQDPAGVKNIQYF.

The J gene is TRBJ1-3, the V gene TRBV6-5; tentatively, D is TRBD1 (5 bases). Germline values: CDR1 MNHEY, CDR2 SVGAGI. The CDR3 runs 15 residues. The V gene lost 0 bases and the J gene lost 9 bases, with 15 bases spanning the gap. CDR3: CASSYSDSFRSTIYF. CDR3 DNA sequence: TGTGCCAGCAGTTACTCCGACAGTTTTCGCAGCACCATATATTTT.

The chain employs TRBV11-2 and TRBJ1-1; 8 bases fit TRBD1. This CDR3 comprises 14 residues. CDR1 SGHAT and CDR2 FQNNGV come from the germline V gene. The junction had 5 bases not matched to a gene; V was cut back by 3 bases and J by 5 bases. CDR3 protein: CASSFDRGYTEAFF. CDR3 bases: TGTGCCAGCAGCTTCGACAGGGGTTATACTGAAGCTTTCTTT.

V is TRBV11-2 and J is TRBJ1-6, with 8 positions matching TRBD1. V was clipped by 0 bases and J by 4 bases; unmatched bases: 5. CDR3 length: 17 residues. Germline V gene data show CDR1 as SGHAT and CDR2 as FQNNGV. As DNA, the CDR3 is TGTGCCAGCAGCTTAGAAGGAGGGACAGGATATAATTCACCCCTCCACTTT. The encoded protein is CASSLEGGTGYNSPLHF. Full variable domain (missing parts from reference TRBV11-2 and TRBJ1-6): EAGVAQSPRYKIIEKRQSVAFWCNPISGHATLYWYQQILGQGPKLLIQFQNNGVVDDSQLPKDRFSAERLKGVDSTLKIQPAKLEDSAVYLCASSLEGGTGYNSPLHFGNGTRLTVT.

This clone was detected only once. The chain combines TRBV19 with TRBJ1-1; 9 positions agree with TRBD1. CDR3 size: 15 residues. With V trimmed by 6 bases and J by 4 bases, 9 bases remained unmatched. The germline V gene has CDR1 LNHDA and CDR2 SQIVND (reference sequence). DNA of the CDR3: TGTGCCAGTAGCCTATTACAGGGGGCGTTCACTGAAGCTTTCTTT. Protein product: CASSLLQGAFTEAFF. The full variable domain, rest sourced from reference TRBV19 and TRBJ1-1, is DGGITQSPKYLFRKEGQNVTLSCEQNLNHDAMYWYRQDPGQGLRLIYYSQIVNDFQKGDIAEGYSVSREKKESFPLTVTSAQKNPTAFYLCASSLLQGAFTEAFFGQGTRLTVV.

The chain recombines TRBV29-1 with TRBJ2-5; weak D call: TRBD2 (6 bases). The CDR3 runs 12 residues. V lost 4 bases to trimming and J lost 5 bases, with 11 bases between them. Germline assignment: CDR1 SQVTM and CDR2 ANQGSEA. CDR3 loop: CSVVLALETQYF. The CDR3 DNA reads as TGCAGCGTTGTCCTAGCGTTGGAGACCCAGTACTTC.

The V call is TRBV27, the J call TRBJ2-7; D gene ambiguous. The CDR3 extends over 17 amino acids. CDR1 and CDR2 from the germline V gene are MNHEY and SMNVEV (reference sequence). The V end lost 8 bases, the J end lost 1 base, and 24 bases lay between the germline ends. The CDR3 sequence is CASPAERSRPTSYEQYF. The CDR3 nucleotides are TGTGCCAGCCCCGCGGAGAGGTCAAGACCCACATCCTACGAGCAGTACTTC.

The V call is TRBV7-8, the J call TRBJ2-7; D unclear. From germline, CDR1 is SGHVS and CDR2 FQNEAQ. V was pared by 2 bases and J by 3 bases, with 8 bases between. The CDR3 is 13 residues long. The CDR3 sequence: CASSLTQFYEQYF. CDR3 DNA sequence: TGTGCCAGCAGCTTAACACAGTTCTACGAGCAGTACTTC.

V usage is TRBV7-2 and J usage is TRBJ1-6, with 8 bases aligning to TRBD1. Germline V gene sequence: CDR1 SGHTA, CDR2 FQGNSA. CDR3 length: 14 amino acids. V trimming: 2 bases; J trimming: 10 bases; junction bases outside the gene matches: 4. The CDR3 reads CASSLQGAGSPLHF. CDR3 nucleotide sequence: TGTGCCAGCAGCTTACAGGGGGCAGGATCACCCCTCCACTTT.

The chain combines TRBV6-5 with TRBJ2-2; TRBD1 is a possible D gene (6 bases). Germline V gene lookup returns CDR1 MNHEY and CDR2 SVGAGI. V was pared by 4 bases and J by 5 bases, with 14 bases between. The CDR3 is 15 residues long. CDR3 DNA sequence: TGTGCCAGCAGTTCCCAGGGGCCGGGTACCGGGGAGCTGTTTTTT. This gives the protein CASSSQGPGTGELFF.

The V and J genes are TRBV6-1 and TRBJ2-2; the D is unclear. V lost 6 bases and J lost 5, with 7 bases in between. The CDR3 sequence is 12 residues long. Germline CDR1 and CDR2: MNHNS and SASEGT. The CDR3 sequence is CASSSVTGELFF. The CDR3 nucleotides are TGTGCCAGCAGCTCTGTGACCGGGGAGCTGTTTTTT.

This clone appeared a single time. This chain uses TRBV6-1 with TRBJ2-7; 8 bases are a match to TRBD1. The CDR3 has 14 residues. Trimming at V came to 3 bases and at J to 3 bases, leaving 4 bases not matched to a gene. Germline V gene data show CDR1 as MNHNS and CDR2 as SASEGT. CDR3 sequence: CASSDSDRGYEQYF. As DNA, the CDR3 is TGTGCCAGCAGTGACTCCGACAGGGGCTACGAGCAGTACTTC.

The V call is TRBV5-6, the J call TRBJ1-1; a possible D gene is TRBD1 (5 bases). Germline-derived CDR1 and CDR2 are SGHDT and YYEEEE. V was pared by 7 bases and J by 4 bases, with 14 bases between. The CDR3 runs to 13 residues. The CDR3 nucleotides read TGTGCCAGCCATCGGGGGGAGGGCACTGAAGCTTTCTTT. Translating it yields CASHRGEGTEAFF. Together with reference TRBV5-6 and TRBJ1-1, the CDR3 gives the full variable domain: DAGVTQSPTHLIKTRGQQVTLRCSPKSGHDTVSWYQQALGQGPQFIFQYYEEEERQRGNFPDRFSGHQFPNYSSELNVNALLLGDSALYLCASHRGEGTEAFFGQGTRLTVV.

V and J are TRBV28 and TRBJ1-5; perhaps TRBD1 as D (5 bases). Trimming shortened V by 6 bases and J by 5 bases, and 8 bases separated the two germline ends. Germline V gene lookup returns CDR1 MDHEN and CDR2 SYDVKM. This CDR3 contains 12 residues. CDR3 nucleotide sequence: TGTGCCAGCAGCGAGGGGCATCAGCCCCAGCATTTT. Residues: CASSEGHQPQHF.